The clone carrying this TCR beta chain came up many times. Its specificity is not known. All patients were untreated before thyroid surgery. The CDR3 is 14 residues long. The V end was cut by 3 bases, the J end by 3 bases, with 13 bases between. CDR1 and CDR2 (germline): SGDLS, YYNGEE. The sample comes from a study of metastatic and nonmetastatic thyroid tumors. The overall study: Across peripheral blood and tumor or nodule tissue samples taken from malignant and benign thyroid patients, the repertoires were compared with one another. Findings and limits, study-wide: Malignant thyroid tumors reportedly had TCR beta diversity that was significantly higher than in benign nodules, in blood and tumor.

Original processing notes: A classifier of distant metastasis in papillary thyroid cancer was built from CDR3 differences (across clinicopathological groups). TCRdb recomputed clones from the PCR reads via MiXCR. The V and J calls here are based on TCRdb, not the publication. The top ten hold roughly two fifths of the sample, which has 25,000 to 40,000 clones, approximately 7.4% seen once. The sample taken for sequencing was blood. The chain uses TRBV9 and TRBJ2-7, with D maybe TRBD1 (6 bases). This TCR was recovered from a female donor with papillary thyroid cancer or a benign thyroid nodule (not recorded which). Some clones in this sample may be carry-over from other donors' samples. For the CDR3, the DNA is TGTGCCAGCAGCGATGGGGGCGCGCTCTACGAGCAGTACTTC. Translation: CASSDGGALYEQYF.